The 23 T cell receptor beta chains given below trace back to one sample, sequenced in a study of tumor and adjacent non-tumor tissue in lung cancer. Three rounds of nested PCR, following a modified ARM-PCR protocol, produced the TCRbeta library. A single record per CDR3 protein comes from TCRdb applying MiXCR to the multiplex PCR reads. Here the sample spans approximately 79,000 distinct CDR3 sequences, more than 60% being singletons. RNA was extracted from bulk tissue without any cell sorting. The specimen sequenced was lung tumor tissue. Receptor source: an older man with non-small cell lung cancer.

The J gene is TRBJ2-7, the V gene TRBV12-5, with D unresolved. The CDR3 sequence is 18 residues long. Germline V gives CDR1 LGHNT, CDR2 FRNRAP. V lost 4 bases and J 6 bases, leaving 28 bases between the germline ends. CDR3 in amino acids: CASGSATSGRSAPSEQYF. The CDR3 region has the DNA TGTGCTAGTGGTTCGGCGACTTCTGGGCGGTCGGCGCCGTCCGAGCAGTACTTC. Complete variable domain (other parts from reference TRBV12-5 and TRBJ2-7): DARVTQTPRHKVTEMGQEVTMRCQPILGHNTVFWYRQTMMQGLELLAYFRNRAPLDDSGMPKDRFSAEMPDATLATLKIQPSEPRDSAVYFCASGSATSGRSAPSEQYFGPGTRLTVT.

This chain links TRBV29-1 with TRBJ2-7; D may be TRBD1 or TRBD2 (5 bases each). CDR1 and CDR2 from the germline V gene are SQVTM and ANQGSEA. The length of the CDR3 is 12 residues. The V end was cut by 4 bases, the J end by 8 bases, with 15 bases between. The CDR3 region is CSVGLGDVKQYF. CDR3 bases: TGCAGCGTTGGGCTGGGGGACGTCAAGCAGTACTTC.

The chain is built from TRBV19 and TRBJ2-1; possibly TRBD2 for D (5 bases). Germline CDR1 is LNHDA and CDR2 is SQIVND (reference sequence). V gave up 6 bases and J gave up 9 bases, with 15 bases separating them. The CDR3 consists of 13 residues. CDR3 nucleotide sequence: TGTGCCAGTAGAGGACTTGAGTACCCTGAGCAGTTCTTC. Translating it yields CASRGLEYPEQFF. The variable domain in full, with the rest retrieved from reference TRBV19 and TRBJ2-1, is DGGITQSPKYLFRKEGQNVTLSCEQNLNHDAMYWYRQDPGQGLRLIYYSQIVNDFQKGDIAEGYSVSREKKESFPLTVTSAQKNPTAFYLCASRGLEYPEQFFGPGTRLTVL.

CDR3 nucleotide sequence: TGCGCCAGCAGCTTGGAAGGGACAGGGGGGTCCTCCTCACCCCTCCACTTT. Protein sequence: CASSLEGTGGSSSPLHF. The chain recombines TRBV5-1 with TRBJ1-6; TRBD1 matches at 11 bases. V shed 0 bases, J shed 10 bases, and the junction held 9 bases outside the gene matches. This CDR3 has 17 residues. Germline assignment: CDR1 SGHRS and CDR2 YFSETQ.

This clonotype was recorded a few times. CDR3 residues: CASSSGDTTWSDTQYF. Here the CDR3 DNA reads TGTGCCAGCAGCTCCGGGGATACCACTTGGTCAGATACGCAGTATTTT. V usage is TRBV11-2 and J usage is TRBJ2-3; D is perhaps TRBD2 (5 bases). The CDR3 totals 16 residues. Trimming shortened V by 4 bases and J by 4 bases, and 18 bases separated the two germline ends. Germline assignment: CDR1 SGHAT and CDR2 FQNNGV.

This clonotype has just a few counts. Being one base from a much bigger clone, this may be a read error. The chain joins TRBV6-2 or TRBV6-3 to TRBJ2-7; TRBD1 is a possible D gene (6 bases). Trimming cost V 4 bases and J 5 bases, with 15 bases left between them. CDR3 size: 14 residues. Germline V gene lookup returns CDR1 MNHEY and CDR2 SVGEGT. Here the CDR3 reads CASSSGTGSNEQYF. Written as DNA, the CDR3 is TGTGCCAGCAGTTCCGGAACAGGGTCCAACGAGCAGTACTTC.

With regard to this clonotype: This clone may be a read error of a much larger clone one base away. The chain carries TRBV7-9 and TRBJ2-5; 12 positions agree with TRBD1. The CDR3 runs 14 residues. Per the germline V gene, CDR1 is SEHNR and CDR2 is FQNEAQ (reference sequence). The CDR3 protein is CASGDRGQQEIQYF. In DNA, the CDR3 is TGTGCCAGCGGGGACAGGGGGCAGCAAGAGATCCAGTACTTC. Using reference TRBV7-9 and TRBJ2-5 for the parts outside the CDR3, the full variable domain is DTGVSQNPRHKITKRGQNVTFRCDPISEHNRLYWYRQTLGQGPEFLTYFQNEAQLEKSRLLSDRFSAERPKGSFSTLEIQRTEQGDSAMYLCASGDRGQQEIQYFGPGTRLLVL.

V usage is TRBV6-5 and J usage is TRBJ1-6; D is ambiguous. Deletions cut 7 bases from V and 12 bases from J, with 22 bases between. The CDR3 sequence is 15 residues long. Germline lookup yields CDR1 MNHEY and CDR2 SVGAGI. This chain's CDR3 is CASIHAFRWDLPLHF. The CDR3 region has the DNA TGTGCCAGCATCCACGCTTTTCGGTGGGATTTACCCCTCCACTTT.

A word on this clonotype: A much larger clone differs by one base, so this may be a read error. The chain combines TRBV5-1 with TRBJ1-2; 9 bases agree with TRBD1. This CDR3 comprises 16 residues. Trimming cost V 5 bases and J 5 bases; bases outside gene matches: 13. Germline CDR1 reads SGHRS; CDR2 reads YFSETQ. The CDR3 DNA sequence: TGCGCCAGCAGGCTGATTCCTCCGGGACAGGGATATGGCTACACCTTC. Protein: CASRLIPPGQGYGYTF.

J is TRBJ2-7 and V is TRBV4-1; D is uncertain. The V and J ends lost 0 bases and 13 bases respectively, with 25 bases between them. Germline V CDR1 and CDR2: MGHRA, YSYEKL. CDR3 length equals 16 residues. As DNA, the CDR3 is TGCGCCAGCAGCCAAGATCGGGTAGTGGGCTACTACGAGGAATACTTC. Its protein product is CASSQDRVVGYYEEYF.

Remarks on this clonotype: The germline gene is not matched at one end of the junction; a read error may be the cause. The CDR3 region is CASSYFLGQENTGELFF. As DNA, the CDR3 is TGCGCCAGCAGCTATTTCCTGGGACAGGAAAACACCGGGGAGCTGTTTTTT. The V gene is TRBV5-5, the J gene TRBJ2-2, with 8 positions matching TRBD1. CDR3 length: 17 residues. CDR1 is SGHKS and CDR2 is YYEKEE in the germline V gene (reference sequence).

On this clonotype itself: A junction end diverges from the germline sequence, so it may reflect a read error. CDR3 sequence: CTIIKDMGYTEAFF. CDR3 nucleotides: TGTACCATCATTAAGGACATGGGGTATACTGAAGCTTTCTTT. The chain has TRBV10-3 and TRBJ1-1; weak D call: TRBD1 (5 bases). This CDR3 is built from 14 residues. Germline CDR1 reads ENHRY; CDR2 reads SYGVKD.

Details on this clonotype: Just one base apart from a much larger clone, this may be a read error. The chain joins TRBV7-8 to TRBJ2-7; TRBD2 is a possible D gene (5 bases). V was clipped by 5 bases and J by 1 base, with 12 bases between them. Germline loops: CDR1 SGHVS, CDR2 FQNEAQ. The CDR3 spans 14 residues. The chain's CDR3 is CASSLREGSYEQYF. The CDR3 DNA follows: TGTGCCAGCAGCCTTCGTGAGGGATCCTACGAGCAGTACTTC. Full variable domain (remainder filled in from reference TRBV7-8 and TRBJ2-7): GAGVSQSPRYKVAKRGQDVALRCDPISGHVSLFWYQQALGQGPEFLTYFQNEAQLDKSGLPSDRFFAERPEGSVSTLKIQRTQQEDSAVYLCASSLREGSYEQYFGPGTRLTVT.

Of note for this clonotype: The junction does not match germline at one end; this may be a read error. The J gene is TRBJ2-2, the V gene TRBV10-3; D gene ambiguous. This CDR3 spans 14 amino acids. Germline lookup yields CDR1 ENHRY and CDR2 SYGVKD. The CDR3: CAIITSDVTWELFF. CDR3 nucleotides: TGTGCCATCATCACGTCGGATGTCACCTGGGAGCTGTTTTTT.

This clonotype was seen once. Mismatch with germline at one junction end may stem from a read error. V and J are TRBV10-3 and TRBJ2-1, with D possibly being TRBD2 (6 bases). The CDR3 totals 14 residues. Germline CDR1 ENHRY, CDR2 SYGVKD. CDR3 DNA sequence: TGTGCCATCAGTGATGGAGGAGGGTACGATGAGCGGTTCTTC. Protein sequence: CAISDGGGYDERFF.

J is TRBJ1-2 and V is TRBV29-1; no reliable D call. The CDR3 sequence is 12 residues long. Trimming removed 5 bases from V and 4 bases from J, with 11 bases in between. Germline V lookup: CDR1 SQVTM, CDR2 ANQGSEA. This chain's CDR3 is CSVNRHSYGYTF. CDR3 DNA: TGCAGCGTTAACAGACATAGCTATGGCTACACCTTC.

This clonotype was seen many times. V and J are TRBV20-1 and TRBJ2-7; TRBD1 agrees at 8 bases. Germline-derived CDR1 and CDR2 are DFQATT and SNEGSKA (reference sequence). Germline trimming cut 0 bases from V and 3 bases from J; bases unmatched to any gene: 4. The CDR3 loop spans 14 amino acids. The CDR3 loop reads CSAREGGQVYEQYF. As DNA, the CDR3 is TGCAGTGCTAGAGAGGGGGGACAGGTCTACGAGCAGTACTTC.

A note on this clonotype: Given the absence of the conserved phenylalanine or tryptophan at the CDR3 end, a read error is likely. The V and J genes are TRBV6-5 and TRBJ2-5, with 7 bases fitting TRBD1. CDR3 size: 12 residues. Germline V gives CDR1 MNHEY, CDR2 SVGAGI. CDR3 in amino acids: CTSRGDSETQYL. The DNA of the CDR3 is TGTACCAGCAGAGGGGACAGCGAGACCCAGTACCTC.

As concerns this clonotype: Mismatch with germline at one junction end may stem from a read error. The CDR3 reads CASSYAGFGELFF. CDR3 coding DNA: TGTGCCAGTAGTTACGCTGGATTCGGGGAGCTGTTTTTT. This chain uses TRBV6-5 with TRBJ2-2, with D unclear. Germline V gene data show CDR1 as MNHEY and CDR2 as SVGAGI. CDR3 size: 13 residues.

Only a few counts were recorded for this clonotype. The genes are TRBV30 and TRBJ1-2; no definite D call. The CDR3 spans 13 residues. Germline lookup yields CDR1 GTSNPN and CDR2 SVGIG (reference sequence). V was clipped by 4 bases and J by 8 bases, with 17 bases between them. CDR3 sequence: CAWMTGRPGGYTF. The CDR3 bases are TGTGCCTGGATGACCGGCCGACCCGGCGGCTACACCTTC. Full variable domain (rest looked up from reference TRBV30 and TRBJ1-2): SQTIHQWPATLVQPVGSPLSLECTVEGTSNPNLYWYRQAAGRGLQLLFYSVGIGQISSEVPQNLSASRPQDRQFILSSKKLLLSDSGFYLCAWMTGRPGGYTFGSGTRLTVV.

The table lists this clonotype with many counts. A much more abundant neighbour one base away suggests this may be a read error. The chain is built from TRBV29-1 and TRBJ2-1; tentative D call: TRBD2 (5 bases). Germline V lookup: CDR1 SQVTM, CDR2 ANQGSEA. There are 16 residues in the CDR3. The CDR3 sequence: CSVENFQRISYNEQSF. In DNA, the CDR3 is TGCAGCGTTGAAAATTTCCAGCGGATTTCCTACAATGAGCAGTCCTTC.

As for this clonotype: A read error may be the cause here, since a much bigger clone is one base away. The chain uses TRBV20-1 and TRBJ1-5; 11 bases match TRBD1. The CDR3 sequence is 14 residues long. Germline-derived CDR1 and CDR2 are DFQATT and SNEGSKA (reference sequence). J lost 6 bases, V lost 7 bases, and 8 bases had no gene match. The CDR3 region has the DNA TGCAGTGGCGGGCCGGGACAGGGGGGTCAGCCCCAGCATTTT. This encodes CSGGPGQGGQPQHF.

V is TRBV6-2 or TRBV6-3 and J is TRBJ2-2, with 10 bases aligning to TRBD1. Trimming at V came to 4 bases and at J to 6 bases, leaving 8 bases not matched to a gene. The CDR3 totals 16 residues. The germline gives CDR1 MNHEY, CDR2 SVGEGT. The chain's CDR3 is CASSFSGQGEPGELFF. For the CDR3, the DNA is TGTGCCAGCAGTTTTAGTGGACAGGGGGAGCCCGGGGAGCTGTTTTTT.